These 18 T cell receptor beta chains originate from one sample sequenced in a study of T cells in Graves' hyperthyroidism and ophthalmopathy. Amplified TCR beta CDR3 regions derived from RNA transcripts. HTBI primers were used for first-round RT-PCR of the TCR CDR3. MiXCR, applied by TCRdb to the multiplex PCR reads, yields one record per CDR3 protein. The data show a few hundred thousand distinct CDR3 sequences, with 16% seen just once and roughly 3.4% held by the top ten. The specimen sequenced was blood. All receptors derive from a woman in her forties with Graves' ophthalmopathy.

The chain employs TRBV28 and TRBJ2-4, with TRBD2 matching over 8 bases. Germline-derived CDR1 and CDR2 are MDHEN and SYDVKM. The V and J ends lost 6 bases and 7 bases, in that order; junction bases with no gene match: 8. The CDR3 covers 14 residues. The CDR3 loop is CASSPRGGGNIQYF. CDR3 in DNA: TGTGCCAGCAGCCCCCGGGGGGGGGGCAACATTCAGTACTTC. The complete variable domain, with remaining parts taken from reference TRBV28 and TRBJ2-4, reads DVKVTQSSRYLVKRTGEKVFLECVQDMDHENMFWYRQDPGLGLRLIYFSYDVKMKEKGDIPEGYSVSREKKERFSLILESASTNQTSMYLCASSPRGGGNIQYFGAGTRLSVL.

CDR3 amino acids: CASNFIDRETQYF. The CDR3 nucleotides are TGTGCCAGCAACTTCATTGACAGAGAGACCCAGTACTTC. The chain couples TRBV11-2 to TRBJ2-5; the D gene is possibly TRBD1 (5 bases). Trimming removed 7 bases from V and 4 bases from J, with 13 bases in between. Germline V gene data show CDR1 as SGHAT and CDR2 as FQNNGV. The CDR3 is 13 residues long.

This clonotype was seen ten or more times. This rearrangement joins TRBV20-1 to TRBJ2-1; 12 bases match TRBD2. J lost 2 bases, V lost 5 bases, and 10 bases had no gene match. Germline CDR1 and CDR2: DFQATT and SNEGSKA (reference sequence). The CDR3 is 17 residues long. CDR3 DNA: TGCAGTGCTTCCCGACTAGCGGGGGTAAAGACCTACAATGAGCAGTTCTTC. Amino acid sequence: CSASRLAGVKTYNEQFF.

This clonotype was recorded many times. The rearrangement uses TRBV11-2 and TRBJ2-3; 9 nucleotides line up with TRBD1. The CDR3 covers 15 residues. The junction had 4 bases not matched to a gene; V was cut back by 3 bases and J by 3 bases. CDR1 is SGHAT, CDR2 FQNNGV, per germline. The CDR3 here is CASSFPGQGTDTQYF. As DNA, the CDR3 is TGTGCCAGCAGCTTTCCGGGACAGGGAACAGATACGCAGTATTTT.

This clonotype has more than one count but fewer than ten. The V gene is TRBV2, the J gene TRBJ2-2; D gene ambiguous. Trimming stripped 2 bases from V and 7 bases from J, with 11 bases between. Germline V lookup: CDR1 SNHLY, CDR2 FYNNEI. The CDR3 totals 14 residues. CDR3 residues: CASSEWGSVGELFF. As DNA, the CDR3 is TGTGCCAGCAGTGAATGGGGTTCTGTCGGGGAGCTGTTTTTT.

This clonotype has a handful of counts. The chain joins TRBV7-2 to TRBJ1-4; D not certain. V dropped 3 bases and J dropped 8 bases, with 16 bases sitting between them. Germline loops: CDR1 SGHTA, CDR2 FQGNSA. This CDR3 has 15 amino acids. In DNA, the CDR3 is TGTGCCAGCAGCTTGTCTGGACCAGGACTCGAAAAACTGTTTTTT. It specifies CASSLSGPGLEKLFF.

This clonotype was counted ten times or more. The V and J genes are TRBV27 and TRBJ1-2, with D uncertain. V lost 6 bases and J lost 2, with 22 bases in between. The germline V gene encodes CDR1 MNHEY and CDR2 SMNVEV (reference sequence). This CDR3 has 17 amino acids. This chain's CDR3 is CASSTLPPNRMNYGYTF. In nucleotides, the CDR3 is TGTGCCAGCAGCACCTTACCCCCGAACAGAATGAACTATGGCTACACCTTC.

This clonotype was picked up a small number of times. The chain couples TRBV4-1 to TRBJ2-1; TRBD1 matches at 10 bases. V lost 5 bases, J lost 7 bases, and 2 bases stayed unmatched. The CDR3 has 13 amino acids. Germline V lookup: CDR1 MGHRA, CDR2 YSYEKL. DNA of the CDR3: TGCGCCAGCAGCGTGGGACAGGGGAATGAGCAGTTCTTC. Residues: CASSVGQGNEQFF.

Only a few counts were recorded for this clonotype. V and J are TRBV30 and TRBJ1-5; 8 bases map to TRBD1. There are 14 residues in the CDR3. Losses at the gene ends were 8 bases for V and 5 bases for J; bases not matched to a gene: 11. The germline CDR1 and CDR2 sequences are GTSNPN and SVGIG (reference sequence). DNA of the CDR3: TGTGCCAACGAATTGGACAGGGTGGATCAGCCCCAGCATTTT. Translating gives CANELDRVDQPQHF.

This clonotype was seen many times. The chain recombines TRBV29-1 with TRBJ1-1; 9 nucleotides match TRBD1. The germline gives CDR1 SQVTM, CDR2 ANQGSEA. With 8 bases clipped from V and 3 bases from J, the junction kept 10 bases outside the gene matches. CDR3 size: 14 residues. CDR3 in amino acids: CSSQIQGADTEAFF. In DNA, the CDR3 is TGCAGCTCCCAAATACAGGGGGCGGACACTGAAGCTTTCTTT.

This clonotype was picked up many times. V is TRBV2 and J is TRBJ2-2, with D perhaps matching TRBD2 (6 bases). The V and J ends lost 6 bases and 6 bases respectively, with 14 bases between them. The CDR3 consists of 14 residues. Germline V lookup: CDR1 SNHLY, CDR2 FYNNEI. The CDR3 spells CASRGGGEAGELFF. The CDR3 DNA sequence: TGTGCCAGCAGGGGAGGTGGGGAAGCCGGGGAGCTGTTTTTT.

In this sample, this clonotype turned up many times. The chain links TRBV7-9 to TRBJ1-1; no definite D call. The CDR3 contains 14 residues. CDR1 SEHNR and CDR2 FQNEAQ come from the germline V gene (reference sequence). Trimming removed 4 bases from V and 2 bases from J, with 11 bases in between. The CDR3 loop reads CASSSKNVNTEAFF. CDR3 bases: TGTGCCAGCAGCTCAAAGAATGTCAACACTGAAGCTTTCTTT.

The chain couples TRBV20-1 to TRBJ1-1; 7 nucleotides agree with TRBD1. The germline V gene encodes CDR1 DFQATT and CDR2 SNEGSKA (reference sequence). The CDR3 is 15 amino acids. J was trimmed by 1 base and V by 5 bases; bases with no gene match: 10. CDR3 loop: CSAPERWTGNTEAFF. The CDR3 region has the DNA TGCAGTGCTCCAGAACGGTGGACAGGGAACACTGAAGCTTTCTTT.

This clonotype has just a few counts. The chain recombines TRBV5-5 with TRBJ1-2, with 9 bases lining up with TRBD1. This CDR3 is 16 amino acids long. J gave up 2 bases and V 4 bases, and 9 bases lay outside the gene matches. Germline lookup yields CDR1 SGHKS and CDR2 YYEKEE (reference sequence). CDR3 in DNA: TGTGCCAGCAGCAACAGACAGGGGGGGATAAACTATGGCTACACCTTC. It yields the protein CASSNRQGGINYGYTF.

The sample holds many counts of this clonotype. The CDR3 protein is CASSEVGVAGVTDTQYF. The CDR3 nucleotides are TGTGCCAGCAGTGAGGTTGGCGTAGCGGGGGTAACAGATACGCAGTATTTT. V gene TRBV25-1 combines with J gene TRBJ2-3, with 9 bases lining up with TRBD2. CDR3 length equals 17 residues. After removal of 3 bases from V and 3 bases from J, the junction contained 10 bases not matched to a gene. The germline gives CDR1 MGHDK, CDR2 SYGVNS.

The chain employs TRBV3-1 and TRBJ1-1, with 7 bases lining up with TRBD1. Germline V gene data show CDR1 as LGHDT and CDR2 as YNNKEL (reference sequence). This CDR3 comprises 13 residues. V shed 8 bases, J shed 1 base, and the junction held 4 bases outside the gene matches. CDR3 amino acids: CASRTGENTEAFF. CDR3 DNA: TGTGCCAGCCGTACAGGGGAGAACACTGAAGCTTTCTTT. Based on the CDR3 plus reference TRBV3-1 and TRBJ1-1, the full variable domain is DTAVSQTPKYLVTQMGNDKSIKCEQNLGHDTMYWYKQDSKKFLKIMFSYNNKELIINETVPNRFSPKSPDKAHLNLHINSLELGDSAVYFCASRTGENTEAFFGQGTRLTVV.

This clonotype was picked up a small number of times. The rearrangement joins TRBV29-1 to TRBJ1-1, with D perhaps TRBD1 (5 bases). This CDR3 spans 12 amino acids. Trimming removed 4 bases at V and 0 bases at J, with 6 bases between. CDR1 and CDR2 from the germline V gene are SQVTM and ANQGSEA. This chain's CDR3 is CSVGGMNTEAFF. The CDR3 coding sequence is TGCAGCGTTGGGGGCATGAACACTGAAGCTTTCTTT.

DNA of the CDR3: TGTGCCAGCAGCCAAGGGACTAGCCGGGAGACCCAGTACTTC. Protein sequence: CASSQGTSRETQYF. J is TRBJ2-5 and V is TRBV11-2; 9 nucleotides align to TRBD2. The V gene's germline CDR1 is SGHAT and CDR2 FQNNGV. The J segment lost 5 bases and the V segment lost 5 bases, leaving 6 bases of the junction unmatched. This CDR3 is built from 14 residues.